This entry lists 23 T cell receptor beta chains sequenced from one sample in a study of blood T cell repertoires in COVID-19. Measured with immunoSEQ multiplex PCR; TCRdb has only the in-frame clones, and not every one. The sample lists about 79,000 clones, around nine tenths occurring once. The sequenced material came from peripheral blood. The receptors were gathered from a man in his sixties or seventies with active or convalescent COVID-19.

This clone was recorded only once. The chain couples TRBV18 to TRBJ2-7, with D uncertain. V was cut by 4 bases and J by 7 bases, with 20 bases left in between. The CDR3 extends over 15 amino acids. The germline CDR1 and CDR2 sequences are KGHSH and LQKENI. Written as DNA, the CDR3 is TGTGCCAGCTCACTAACGGAGCAAGGTCCCGCGGAGCAGTACTTC. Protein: CASSLTEQGPAEQYF.

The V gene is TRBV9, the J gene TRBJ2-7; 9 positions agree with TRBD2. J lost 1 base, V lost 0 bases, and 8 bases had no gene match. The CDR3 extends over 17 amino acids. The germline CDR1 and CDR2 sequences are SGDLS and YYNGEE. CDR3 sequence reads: CASSVAPGGRGSYEQYF. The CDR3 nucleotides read TGTGCCAGCAGCGTAGCCCCAGGCGGGAGGGGTTCCTACGAGCAGTACTTC.

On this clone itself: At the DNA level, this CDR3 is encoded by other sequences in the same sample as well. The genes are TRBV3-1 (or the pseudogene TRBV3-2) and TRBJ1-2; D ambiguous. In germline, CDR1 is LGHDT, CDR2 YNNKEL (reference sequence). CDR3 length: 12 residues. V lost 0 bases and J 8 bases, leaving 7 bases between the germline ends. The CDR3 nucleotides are TGTGCCAGCAGCCAAGATGAACGGGGCTACACCTTC. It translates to CASSQDERGYTF.

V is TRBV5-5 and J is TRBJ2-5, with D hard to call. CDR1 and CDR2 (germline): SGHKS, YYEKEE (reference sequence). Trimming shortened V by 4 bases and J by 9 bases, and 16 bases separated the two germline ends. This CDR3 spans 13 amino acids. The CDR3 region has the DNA TGTGCCAGCAGCCTAGGCAGTCCGATGGCCCAGTACTTC. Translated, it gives CASSLGSPMAQYF.

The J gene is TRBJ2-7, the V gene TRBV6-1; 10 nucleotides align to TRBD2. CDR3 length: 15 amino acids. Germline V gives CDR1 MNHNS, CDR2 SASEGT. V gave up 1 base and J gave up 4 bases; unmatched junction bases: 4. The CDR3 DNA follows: TGTGCCAGCAGTGAAGGACTAGCGGGTGTATACGAGCAGTACTTC. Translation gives CASSEGLAGVYEQYF.

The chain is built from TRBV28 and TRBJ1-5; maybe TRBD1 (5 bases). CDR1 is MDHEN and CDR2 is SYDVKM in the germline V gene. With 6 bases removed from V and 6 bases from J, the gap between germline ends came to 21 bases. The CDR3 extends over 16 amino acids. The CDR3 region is CASSTLSGGWGQPQHF. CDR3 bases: TGTGCCAGCAGCACCTTATCGGGGGGATGGGGTCAGCCCCAGCATTTT. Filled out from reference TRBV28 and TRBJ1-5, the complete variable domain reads DVKVTQSSRYLVKRTGEKVFLECVQDMDHENMFWYRQDPGLGLRLIYFSYDVKMKEKGDIPEGYSVSREKKERFSLILESASTNQTSMYLCASSTLSGGWGQPQHFGDGTRLSIL.

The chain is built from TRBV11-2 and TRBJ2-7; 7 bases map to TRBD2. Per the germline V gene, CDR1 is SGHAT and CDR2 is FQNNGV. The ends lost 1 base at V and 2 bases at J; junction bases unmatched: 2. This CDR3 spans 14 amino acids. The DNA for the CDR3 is TGTGCCAGCAGCTTAGGGCTAGCGGCCTACGAGCAGTACTTC. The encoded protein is CASSLGLAAYEQYF. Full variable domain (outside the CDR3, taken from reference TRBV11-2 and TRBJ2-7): EAGVAQSPRYKIIEKRQSVAFWCNPISGHATLYWYQQILGQGPKLLIQFQNNGVVDDSQLPKDRFSAERLKGVDSTLKIQPAKLEDSAVYLCASSLGLAAYEQYFGPGTRLTVT.

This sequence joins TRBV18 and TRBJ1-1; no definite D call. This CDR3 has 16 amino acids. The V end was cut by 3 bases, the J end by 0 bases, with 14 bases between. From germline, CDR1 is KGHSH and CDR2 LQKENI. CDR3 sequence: CASSPLRATMNTEAFF. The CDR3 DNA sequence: TGTGCCAGCTCACCTCTGCGAGCAACCATGAACACTGAAGCTTTCTTT. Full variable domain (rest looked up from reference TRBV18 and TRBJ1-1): NAGVMQNPRHLVRRRGQEARLRCSPMKGHSHVYWYRQLPEEGLKFMVYLQKENIIDESGMPKERFSAEFPKEGPSILRIQQVVRGDSAAYFCASSPLRATMNTEAFFGQGTRLTVV.

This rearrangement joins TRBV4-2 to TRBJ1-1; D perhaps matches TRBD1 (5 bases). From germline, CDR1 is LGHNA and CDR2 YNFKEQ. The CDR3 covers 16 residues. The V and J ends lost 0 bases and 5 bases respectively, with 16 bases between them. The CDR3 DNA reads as TGTGCCAGCAGCCAAGAGGTGCGGGGCGTGGGGACTGAAGCTTTCTTT. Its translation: CASSQEVRGVGTEAFF.

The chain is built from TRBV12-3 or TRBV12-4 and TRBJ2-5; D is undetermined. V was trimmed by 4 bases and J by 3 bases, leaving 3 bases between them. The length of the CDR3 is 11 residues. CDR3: CASSSKETQYF. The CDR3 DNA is TGTGCCAGCAGTTCTAAAGAGACCCAGTACTTC.

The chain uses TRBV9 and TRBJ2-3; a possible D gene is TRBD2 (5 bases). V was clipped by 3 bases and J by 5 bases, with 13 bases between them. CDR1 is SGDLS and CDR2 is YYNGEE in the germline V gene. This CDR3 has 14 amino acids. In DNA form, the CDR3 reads TGTGCCAGCAGCGCGGAGGTGGGGATAGATACGCAGTATTTT. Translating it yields CASSAEVGIDTQYF.

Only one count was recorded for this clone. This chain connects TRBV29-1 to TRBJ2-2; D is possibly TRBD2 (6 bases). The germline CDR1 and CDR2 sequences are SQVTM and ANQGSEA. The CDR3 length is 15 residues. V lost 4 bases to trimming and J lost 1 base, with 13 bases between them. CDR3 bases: TGCAGCGTTGCTACTCTAGCGAAGAACACCGGGGAGCTGTTTTTT. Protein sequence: CSVATLAKNTGELFF.

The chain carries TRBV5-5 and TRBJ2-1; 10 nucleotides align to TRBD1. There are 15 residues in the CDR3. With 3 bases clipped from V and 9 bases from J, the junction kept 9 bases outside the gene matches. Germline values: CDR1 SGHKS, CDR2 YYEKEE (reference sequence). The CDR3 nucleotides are TGTGCCAGCAGCTCGACAGGGGGCAATACGCGTGAGCAGTTCTTC. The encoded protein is CASSSTGGNTREQFF.

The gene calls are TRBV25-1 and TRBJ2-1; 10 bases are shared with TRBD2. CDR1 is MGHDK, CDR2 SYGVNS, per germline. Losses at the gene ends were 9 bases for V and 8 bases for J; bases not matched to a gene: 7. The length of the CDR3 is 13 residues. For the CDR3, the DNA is TGTGCCAGTTTAGCGGGAGGACGAGATGAGCAGTTCTTC. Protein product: CASLAGGRDEQFF. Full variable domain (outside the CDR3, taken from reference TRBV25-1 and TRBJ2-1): EADIYQTPRYLVIGTGKKITLECSQTMGHDKMYWYQQDPGMELHLIHYSYGVNSTEKGDLSSESTVSRIRTEHFPLTLESARPSHTSQYLCASLAGGRDEQFFGPGTRLTVL.

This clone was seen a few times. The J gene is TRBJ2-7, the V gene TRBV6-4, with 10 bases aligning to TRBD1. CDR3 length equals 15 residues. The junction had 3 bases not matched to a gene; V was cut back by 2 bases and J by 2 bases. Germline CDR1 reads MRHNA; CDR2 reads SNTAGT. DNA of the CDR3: TGTGCCAGCAGTGACGCGGGACAGGGGCCCTACGAGCAGTACTTC. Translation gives CASSDAGQGPYEQYF.

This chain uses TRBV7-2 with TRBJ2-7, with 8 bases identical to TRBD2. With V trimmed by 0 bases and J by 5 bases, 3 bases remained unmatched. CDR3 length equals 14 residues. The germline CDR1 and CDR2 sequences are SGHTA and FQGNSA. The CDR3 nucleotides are TGTGCCAGCAGCTTAGCGATCGGGAGGGACGAGCAGTACTTC. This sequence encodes CASSLAIGRDEQYF.

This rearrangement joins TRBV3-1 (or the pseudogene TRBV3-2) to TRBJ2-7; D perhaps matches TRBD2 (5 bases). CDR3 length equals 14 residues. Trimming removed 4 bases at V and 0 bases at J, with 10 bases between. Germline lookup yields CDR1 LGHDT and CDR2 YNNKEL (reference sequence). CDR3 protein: CASSRTASSYEQYF. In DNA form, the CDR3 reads TGTGCCAGCAGCCGGACTGCGAGCTCCTACGAGCAGTACTTC.

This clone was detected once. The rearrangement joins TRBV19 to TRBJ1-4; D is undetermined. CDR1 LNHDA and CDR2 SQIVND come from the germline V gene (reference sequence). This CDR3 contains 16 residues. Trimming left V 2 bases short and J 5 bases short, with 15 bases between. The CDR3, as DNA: TGTGCCAGTAGTATAAGTAGGCTCGCGGGCAATGAAAAACTGTTTTTT. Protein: CASSISRLAGNEKLFF.

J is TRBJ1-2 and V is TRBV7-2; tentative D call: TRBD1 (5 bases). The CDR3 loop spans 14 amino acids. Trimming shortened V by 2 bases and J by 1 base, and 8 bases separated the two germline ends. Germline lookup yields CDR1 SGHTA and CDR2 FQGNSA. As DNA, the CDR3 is TGTGCCAGCAGCTTAAGCGGGGGTAACTATGGCTACACCTTC. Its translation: CASSLSGGNYGYTF.

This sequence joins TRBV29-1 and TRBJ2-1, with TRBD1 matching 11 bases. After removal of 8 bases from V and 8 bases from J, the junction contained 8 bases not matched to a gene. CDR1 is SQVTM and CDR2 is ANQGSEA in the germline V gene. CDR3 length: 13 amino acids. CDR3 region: CSFRDRGFDEQFF. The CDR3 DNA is TGCAGCTTCCGGGACAGGGGGTTCGATGAGCAGTTCTTC.

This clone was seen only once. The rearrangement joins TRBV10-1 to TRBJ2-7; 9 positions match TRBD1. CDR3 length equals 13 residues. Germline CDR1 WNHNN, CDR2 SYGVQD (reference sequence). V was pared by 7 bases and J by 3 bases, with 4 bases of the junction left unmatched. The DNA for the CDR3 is TGCGCCAGCAAAGGGACAGGGAACTACGAGCAGTACTTC. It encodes CASKGTGNYEQYF.

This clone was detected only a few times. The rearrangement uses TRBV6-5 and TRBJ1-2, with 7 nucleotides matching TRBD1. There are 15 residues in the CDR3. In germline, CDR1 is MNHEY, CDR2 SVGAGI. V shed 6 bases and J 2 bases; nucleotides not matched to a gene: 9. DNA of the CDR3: TGTGCCAGCAGACCCCCGGGCAGGGGGAACTATGGCTACACCTTC. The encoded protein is CASRPPGRGNYGYTF.

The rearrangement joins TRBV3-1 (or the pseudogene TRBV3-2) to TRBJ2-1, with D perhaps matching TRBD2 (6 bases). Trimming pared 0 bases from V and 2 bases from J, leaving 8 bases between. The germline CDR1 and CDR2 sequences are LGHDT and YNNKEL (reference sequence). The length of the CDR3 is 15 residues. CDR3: CASSQEEGPYNEQFF. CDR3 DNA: TGTGCCAGCAGCCAAGAGGAGGGCCCCTACAATGAGCAGTTCTTC.